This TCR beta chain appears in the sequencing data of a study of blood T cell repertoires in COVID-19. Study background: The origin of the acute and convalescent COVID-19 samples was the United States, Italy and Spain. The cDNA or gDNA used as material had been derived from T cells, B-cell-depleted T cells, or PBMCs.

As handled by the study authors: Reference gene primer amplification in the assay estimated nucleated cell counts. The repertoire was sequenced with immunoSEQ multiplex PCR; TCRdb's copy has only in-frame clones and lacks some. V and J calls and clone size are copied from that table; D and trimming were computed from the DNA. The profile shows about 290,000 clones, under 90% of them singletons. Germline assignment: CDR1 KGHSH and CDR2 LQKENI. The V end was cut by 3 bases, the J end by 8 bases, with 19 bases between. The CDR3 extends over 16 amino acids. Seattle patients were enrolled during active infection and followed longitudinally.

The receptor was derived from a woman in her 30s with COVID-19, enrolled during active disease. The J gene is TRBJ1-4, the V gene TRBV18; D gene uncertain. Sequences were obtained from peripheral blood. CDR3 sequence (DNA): TGTGCCAGCTCACCCACCCTTGAGGGCGTGCGGGAAAAACTGTTTTTT. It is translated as CASSPTLEGVREKLFF.